This is a list of T cell receptor beta chains from one sample in a study of T cell responses to AZD1222 COVID-19 vaccine. TCRdb's copy holds only in-frame clones and misses some; the assay was immunoSEQ multiplex PCR. The sample has roughly 100,000 clones; around 85% are singletons. The sample was peripheral blood, taken 28 days after the second AZD1222 dose. These receptors were collected from an adult who received the AZD1222 COVID-19 vaccine. The CDR3 runs from the conserved cysteine through the conserved F or W. D genes are given only for firm matches. A clone size is listed for some rows: how often the clone was seen (once, few, many), or a class if it is expanded.

v_gene: TRBV7-2; abundance: .; d_gene: .; j_gene: TRBJ1-1; CDR3aa: CASSQKGGQNKAFF; CDR3nt: TGTGCCAGCAGCCAGAAGGGCGGGCAGAACAAAGCTTTCTTT
v_gene: TRBV25-1; abundance: .; d_gene: TRBD1; j_gene: TRBJ1-2; CDR3aa: CAGSESGTGGLDGYTF; CDR3nt: TGTGCCGGCAGTGAATCGGGGACAGGGGGTTTAGATGGCTACACCTTC
v_gene: TRBV2; abundance: .; d_gene: .; j_gene: TRBJ2-5; CDR3aa: CASRRMETQYF; CDR3nt: TGTGCCAGCAGAAGAATGGAGACCCAGTACTTC
v_gene: TRBV6-6; abundance: few; d_gene: .; j_gene: TRBJ1-4; CDR3aa: CASSLVMAATNEKLFF; CDR3nt: TGTGCCAGCAGCCTCGTCATGGCGGCGACTAATGAAAAACTGTTTTTT
v_gene: TRBV5-5; abundance: once; d_gene: .; j_gene: TRBJ1-6; CDR3aa: CASSFGLGNSPLHF; CDR3nt: TGTGCCAGCAGCTTCGGGTTGGGGAATTCACCCCTCCACTTT
v_gene: TRBV9; abundance: .; d_gene: .; j_gene: TRBJ2-2; CDR3aa: CATSRNTGELFF; CDR3nt: TGTGCCACCTCGAGGAACACCGGGGAGCTGTTTTTT
v_gene: TRBV7-9; abundance: .; d_gene: TRBD1; j_gene: TRBJ2-2; CDR3aa: CASSPGTGDTGELFF; CDR3nt: TGTGCCAGCAGCCCCGGGACAGGGGACACCGGGGAGCTGTTTTTT
v_gene: TRBV18; abundance: .; d_gene: .; j_gene: TRBJ1-4; CDR3aa: CASSQGQNEKLFF; CDR3nt: TGTGCCAGCTCCCAAGGACAGAATGAAAAACTGTTTTTT
v_gene: TRBV3-1/TRBV3-2; abundance: .; d_gene: .; j_gene: TRBJ1-4; CDR3aa: CASSPRGANEKLFF; CDR3nt: TGTGCCAGCAGCCCGCGCGGGGCTAATGAAAAACTGTTTTTT
v_gene: TRBV7-2; abundance: .; d_gene: TRBD2; j_gene: TRBJ2-7; CDR3aa: CASSAGPGLGNYEQYF; CDR3nt: TGTGCCAGCAGCGCAGGGCCGGGACTAGGAAACTACGAGCAGTACTTC
v_gene: TRBV28; abundance: .; d_gene: .; j_gene: TRBJ1-2; CDR3aa: CASSLGVAGGSYGYTF; CDR3nt: TGTGCCAGCAGTTTAGGCGTGGCGGGAGGTTCCTATGGCTACACCTTC
v_gene: TRBV29-1; abundance: .; d_gene: .; j_gene: TRBJ1-1; CDR3aa: CSVCGGSGTFTEAFF; CDR3nt: TGCAGCGTTTGCGGTGGGAGCGGGACGTTCACTGAAGCTTTCTTT
v_gene: TRBV7-9; abundance: .; d_gene: TRBD1; j_gene: TRBJ1-2; CDR3aa: CASSPRQGNYGYTF; CDR3nt: TGTGCCAGCAGCCCGCGACAGGGGAACTATGGCTACACCTTC
v_gene: TRBV18; abundance: .; d_gene: TRBD1; j_gene: TRBJ2-7; CDR3aa: CASSLNGQGYEQYF; CDR3nt: TGTGCCAGCTCGCTAAACGGACAGGGCTACGAGCAGTACTTC
v_gene: TRBV7-9; abundance: .; d_gene: TRBD2; j_gene: TRBJ2-5; CDR3aa: CASSLWLADKETQYF; CDR3nt: TGTGCCAGCAGCTTATGGCTAGCGGATAAAGAGACCCAGTACTTC
v_gene: TRBV2; abundance: .; d_gene: TRBD1; j_gene: TRBJ1-1; CDR3aa: CATQDRERTEAFF; CDR3nt: TGTGCCACTCAAGACAGGGAGCGCACTGAAGCTTTCTTT
v_gene: TRBV7-2; abundance: .; d_gene: .; j_gene: TRBJ1-5; CDR3aa: CASRPGGESNQPQHF; CDR3nt: TGTGCCAGCAGACCCGGGGGGGAAAGCAATCAGCCCCAGCATTTT
v_gene: TRBV19; abundance: .; d_gene: .; j_gene: TRBJ2-4; CDR3aa: CASSMGVTGSRIKAKNIQYF; CDR3nt: TGTGCCAGTAGTATGGGCGTGACGGGCTCACGTATCAAAGCCAAAAACATTCAGTACTTC
v_gene: TRBV19; abundance: .; d_gene: .; j_gene: TRBJ1-1; CDR3aa: CASRENTEAFF; CDR3nt: TGTGCCAGTAGGGAAAACACTGAAGCTTTCTTT
v_gene: TRBV27; abundance: .; d_gene: TRBD1; j_gene: TRBJ1-1; CDR3aa: CASSINRGRNTEAFF; CDR3nt: TGTGCCAGCAGTATCAACAGGGGGCGTAACACTGAAGCTTTCTTT
v_gene: TRBV19; abundance: once; d_gene: TRBD1; j_gene: TRBJ2-7; CDR3aa: CASSLRTGGSNEQYF; CDR3nt: TGTGCCAGTAGTCTCCGGACAGGGGGCTCAAACGAGCAGTACTTC
v_gene: TRBV12-3/TRBV12-4; abundance: .; d_gene: .; j_gene: TRBJ1-2; CDR3aa: CASSLLLGGGYTF; CDR3nt: TGTGCCAGCAGTTTACTATTGGGAGGCGGCTACACCTTC
v_gene: TRBV27; abundance: once; d_gene: TRBD1; j_gene: TRBJ1-2; CDR3aa: CASSLSGSGGGYTF; CDR3nt: TGTGCCAGCAGTTTATCCGGGTCAGGGGGTGGCTACACCTTC
v_gene: TRBV19; abundance: .; d_gene: .; j_gene: TRBJ2-7; CDR3aa: CASSTNSYEQYF; CDR3nt: TGTGCCAGTAGTACTAACTCGTACGAGCAGTACTTC
v_gene: TRBV7-2; abundance: .; d_gene: .; j_gene: TRBJ1-2; CDR3aa: CASSPAGIDYGYTF; CDR3nt: TGTGCCAGCAGCCCCGCGGGGATAGACTATGGCTACACCTTC
v_gene: TRBV4-2; abundance: .; d_gene: .; j_gene: TRBJ1-2; CDR3aa: CASSADRNPYGYTF; CDR3nt: TGTGCCAGCAGTGCGGACCGAAACCCCTATGGCTACACCTTC
v_gene: TRBV7-2; abundance: many; d_gene: TRBD1; j_gene: TRBJ1-2; CDR3aa: CASSFSGQNLRYGYTF; CDR3nt: TGTGCCAGCAGCTTTTCGGGACAGAATTTGCGGTATGGCTACACCTTC
v_gene: TRBV18; abundance: .; d_gene: TRBD2; j_gene: TRBJ2-3; CDR3aa: CASSEKTSSTDTQYF; CDR3nt: TGTGCCAGCTCCGAGAAGACTAGCTCCACAGATACGCAGTATTTT
v_gene: TRBV13; abundance: .; d_gene: .; j_gene: TRBJ2-5; CDR3aa: CASSSPPQETQYF; CDR3nt: TGTGCCAGCAGCTCCCCGCCACAAGAGACCCAGTACTTC
v_gene: TRBV27; abundance: .; d_gene: TRBD1; j_gene: TRBJ2-7; CDR3aa: CASKAGTGPYEQYF; CDR3nt: TGTGCCAGCAAAGCCGGGACAGGGCCGTACGAGCAGTACTTC
v_gene: TRBV11-3; abundance: once; d_gene: TRBD1; j_gene: TRBJ2-1; CDR3aa: CARELDRAFVREQFF; CDR3nt: TGTGCCAGGGAGCTTGACAGGGCATTCGTAAGGGAGCAGTTCTTC
v_gene: TRBV9; abundance: .; d_gene: TRBD2; j_gene: TRBJ2-1; CDR3aa: CASSAREAGGINEQFF; CDR3nt: TGTGCCAGCAGCGCCCGAGAAGCGGGGGGGATTAATGAGCAGTTCTTC
v_gene: TRBV12-3/TRBV12-4; abundance: .; d_gene: .; j_gene: TRBJ2-4; CDR3aa: CASTDLAKNIQYF; CDR3nt: TGTGCCAGCACCGATCTAGCCAAAAACATTCAGTACTTC
v_gene: TRBV6-1; abundance: .; d_gene: .; j_gene: TRBJ2-5; CDR3aa: CASSDRTSQETQYF; CDR3nt: TGTGCCAGCAGTGACCGAACCTCACAAGAGACCCAGTACTTC
v_gene: TRBV6-5; abundance: .; d_gene: TRBD1; j_gene: TRBJ2-7; CDR3aa: CASRVTGTGAYEQYF; CDR3nt: TGTGCCAGCAGAGTCACCGGGACAGGGGCCTACGAGCAGTACTTC
v_gene: TRBV19; abundance: .; d_gene: TRBD1; j_gene: TRBJ1-6; CDR3aa: CASSITWGDRQSPLHF; CDR3nt: TGTGCCAGTAGTATAACCTGGGGGGACAGGCAGTCACCCCTCCACTTT
v_gene: TRBV18; abundance: few; d_gene: .; j_gene: TRBJ1-2; CDR3aa: CASSFNREEGYTF; CDR3nt: TGTGCCAGCTCATTCAACAGGGAAGAGGGCTACACCTTC
v_gene: TRBV14; abundance: .; d_gene: TRBD1; j_gene: TRBJ1-4; CDR3aa: CASSGTGEKLFF; CDR3nt: TGTGCCAGCAGCGGGACAGGAGAAAAACTGTTTTTT